Shown below are 23 T cell receptor beta chains from a single sample sequenced in a study of T cells after yellow fever vaccination. MiXCR, applied by TCRdb to the 5' RACE reads, yields one record per CDR3 protein. The sample contains roughly 170,000 distinct CDR3 sequences, approximately 9.9% of which appear only once. The specimen was CD8+ T cells sorted from PBMCs, collected 45 days after the yellow fever booster vaccination. The receptors were gathered from a man aged 18 to 29 who received the YFV17D yellow fever vaccine.

This clonotype occurred a few times. The J gene is TRBJ1-5, the V gene TRBV7-2; the D is unclear. The CDR3 loop spans 15 amino acids. V lost 1 base and J 4 bases, leaving 11 bases between the germline ends. Germline V lookup: CDR1 SGHTA, CDR2 FQGNSA. The CDR3 sequence: CASSLGVGGNQPQHF. The CDR3 bases are TGTGCCAGCAGCTTAGGGGTCGGAGGGAATCAGCCCCAGCATTTT.

The V and J genes are TRBV5-1 and TRBJ2-2, with 11 positions matching TRBD1. This CDR3 contains 18 residues. Germline CDR1 is SGHRS and CDR2 is YFSETQ. V lost 4 bases to trimming and J lost 2 bases; unmatched junction nucleotides: 10. In nucleotides, the CDR3 is TGCGCCAGCAGCATGTTGGGACAGGGGGGAATCAACACCGGGGAGCTGTTTTTT. Protein: CASSMLGQGGINTGELFF.

Regarding this clonotype: Mismatch with germline at one junction end may stem from a read error. V usage is TRBV11-1 and J usage is TRBJ2-1; the match to TRBD2 covers 7 bases. CDR3 length: 12 amino acids. CDR1 is SGHAT, CDR2 FQDESV, per germline (reference sequence). In DNA, the CDR3 is TGTGCCAGCAGCTTAGGGCGGCTAGCGGCCGACTTC. Protein product: CASSLGRLAADF.

This clonotype occurred a few times. The chain couples TRBV7-9 to TRBJ1-2, with D perhaps TRBD1 (5 bases). In germline, CDR1 is SEHNR, CDR2 FQNEAQ (reference sequence). The CDR3 contains 14 residues. The V end lost 3 bases, the J end lost 4 bases, and 12 bases lay between the germline ends. CDR3 DNA sequence: TGTGCCAGCAGCTTTCAGGGTGGGACCTATGGCTACACCTTC. This translates into CASSFQGGTYGYTF.

The chain carries TRBV11-2 and TRBJ2-1, with a possible D match to TRBD2 (5 bases). This CDR3 contains 12 residues. V lost 0 bases to trimming and J lost 8 bases, with 5 bases between them. Germline V gives CDR1 SGHAT, CDR2 FQNNGV. In DNA form, the CDR3 reads TGTGCCAGCAGCTTAGACGGGGATGAGCAGTTCTTC. Translating it yields CASSLDGDEQFF.

This clonotype was counted only a few times. The rearrangement joins TRBV12-3 or TRBV12-4 to TRBJ2-2; 10 positions match TRBD1. The CDR3 is 19 amino acids. V shed 6 bases and J 5 bases; nucleotides not matched to a gene: 18. DNA of the CDR3: TGTGCCAGCAGCCCTGTGATGGGACAGGGGATCCAGGGAACCGGGGAGCTGTTTTTT. Translating it yields CASSPVMGQGIQGTGELFF.

This clonotype was seen a few times. The V and J genes are TRBV5-5 and TRBJ2-1; D gene unclear. From germline, CDR1 is SGHKS and CDR2 YYEKEE (reference sequence). V was clipped by 4 bases and J by 8 bases, with 10 bases between them. The CDR3 spans 12 residues. The CDR3: CASSPEEDEQFF. The CDR3 coding sequence is TGTGCCAGCAGCCCAGAAGAGGATGAGCAGTTCTTC.

The CDR3: CASSLQAGLSYNEQFF. CDR3 DNA: TGTGCCAGCAGCCTCCAAGCGGGGTTATCCTACAATGAGCAGTTCTTC. This rearrangement joins TRBV9 to TRBJ2-1; 7 bases align to TRBD2. This CDR3 comprises 16 residues. The germline gives CDR1 SGDLS, CDR2 YYNGEE. Trimming cost V 4 bases and J 1 base; bases outside gene matches: 8.

The chain employs TRBV4-3 and TRBJ2-5; 7 bases match TRBD2. The CDR3 sequence is 15 residues long. With 2 bases clipped from V and 6 bases from J, the junction kept 9 bases outside the gene matches. Germline V CDR1 and CDR2: LGHNA, YSLEER. CDR3 sequence reads: CASSQLSGGSQTQYF. CDR3 in DNA: TGCGCCAGCAGCCAATTGTCGGGGGGATCGCAGACCCAGTACTTC.

The chain uses TRBV29-1 and TRBJ2-5, with unresolved D. The V and J ends lost 4 bases and 4 bases respectively, with 10 bases between them. CDR1 is SQVTM and CDR2 is ANQGSEA in the germline V gene. This CDR3 contains 12 residues. CDR3 in amino acids: CSVVGHLETQYF. CDR3 coding DNA: TGCAGCGTTGTAGGGCACCTAGAGACCCAGTACTTC.

The chain has TRBV6-1 and TRBJ1-2; D is undetermined. The CDR3 contains 14 residues. Trimming stripped 6 bases from V and 6 bases from J, with 17 bases between. The germline CDR1 and CDR2 sequences are MNHNS and SASEGT. The CDR3 DNA reads as TGTGCCAGCAGCGTGAAAGGGCGGAGGAATGGCTACACCTTC. Translating gives CASSVKGRRNGYTF.

There are a few counts of this clonotype. This rearrangement joins TRBV6-6 to TRBJ1-2, with 10 bases that match TRBD1. Germline loops: CDR1 MNHNY, CDR2 SVGAGI (reference sequence). The trim removed 2 bases at V and 4 bases at J, leaving 7 bases unmatched. The CDR3 sequence is 16 residues long. CDR3 sequence reads: CASSYPTGGEGYGYTF. As DNA, the CDR3 is TGTGCCAGCAGTTACCCGACAGGGGGCGAGGGCTATGGCTACACCTTC.

This sequence joins TRBV5-1 and TRBJ2-1, with D possibly TRBD2 on 5 matching bases. The CDR3 runs 18 residues. Germline-derived CDR1 and CDR2 are SGHRS and YFSETQ. Trimming took 4 bases from V and 8 from J, leaving 28 bases between them. The CDR3 loop reads CASSPWEPAGYSPYEQFF. The CDR3 DNA is TGCGCCAGCAGCCCATGGGAACCGGCGGGCTATAGTCCGTATGAGCAGTTCTTC. Based on the CDR3 plus reference TRBV5-1 and TRBJ2-1, the full variable domain is KAGVTQTPRYLIKTRGQQVTLSCSPISGHRSVSWYQQTPGQGLQFLFEYFSETQRNKGNFPGRFSGRQFSNSRSEMNVSTLELGDSALYLCASSPWEPAGYSPYEQFFGPGTRLTVL.

This clonotype was picked up a small number of times. This chain uses TRBV6-1 with TRBJ2-7; 8 bases align to TRBD1. V lost 8 bases to trimming and J lost 3 bases; unmatched junction nucleotides: 6. Looked up from germline, CDR1 is MNHNS and CDR2 is SASEGT. The CDR3 covers 13 residues. The CDR3 DNA follows: TGTGCCAGCGGTAGGACAGGGATCTACGAGCAGTACTTC. Translating gives CASGRTGIYEQYF.

The chain links TRBV29-1 to TRBJ2-6, with TRBD2 as a possible D gene (6 bases). In germline, CDR1 is SQVTM, CDR2 ANQGSEA. V shed 4 bases and J shed 2 bases, with 6 bases lying between them. The CDR3 is made up of 13 amino acids. This CDR3 is CSVGGAGANVLTF. In DNA, the CDR3 is TGCAGCGTTGGGGGGGCTGGGGCCAACGTCCTGACTTTC. Variable domain in full (rest from reference TRBV29-1 and TRBJ2-6): SAVISQKPSRDICQRGTSLTIQCQVDSQVTMMFWYRQQPGQSLTLIATANQGSEATYESGFVIDKFPISRPNLTFSTLTVSNMSPEDSSIYLCSVGGAGANVLTFGAGSRLTVL.

The chain has TRBV12-3 or TRBV12-4 and TRBJ1-1; D is unresolved. The CDR3 is 11 residues long. V lost 5 bases to trimming and J lost 6 bases, with 7 bases between them. The CDR3 region is CASSVAAEAFF. Here the CDR3 DNA reads TGTGCCAGCAGTGTGGCAGCTGAAGCTTTCTTT.

The chain employs TRBV27 and TRBJ2-7, with TRBD1 identical over 9 bases. The CDR3 is made up of 17 amino acids. Germline CDR1 and CDR2: MNHEY and SMNVEV (reference sequence). The J segment lost 4 bases and the V segment lost 2 bases, leaving 12 bases of the junction unmatched. This CDR3 reads CASSLAGTGPGEYEQYF. The CDR3 coding sequence is TGTGCCAGCAGTTTAGCCGGGACAGGGCCTGGGGAATACGAGCAGTACTTC.

This chain links TRBV12-3 or TRBV12-4 with TRBJ2-3; unclear D gene. CDR3 length equals 15 residues. V was shortened by 5 bases and J by 1 base, with 13 bases between the two germline ends. The CDR3 protein is CASSDGPRRTDTQYF. CDR3 bases: TGTGCCAGCAGTGACGGACCGCGGCGCACAGATACGCAGTATTTT.

V usage is TRBV5-4 and J usage is TRBJ2-7; perhaps TRBD2 as D (7 bases). The CDR3 has 14 amino acids. Trimming removed 2 bases at V and 3 bases at J, with 12 bases between. CDR1 and CDR2 from the germline V gene are SGHNT and YYREEE (reference sequence). DNA for the CDR3: TGTGCCAGCAGCTTTGCGGGGGCCGACTACGAGCAGTACTTC. Translation: CASSFAGADYEQYF.

V usage is TRBV6-6 and J usage is TRBJ2-5, with 7 bases matching TRBD2. V was clipped by 2 bases and J by 5 bases; unmatched bases: 5. Looked up from germline, CDR1 is MNHNY and CDR2 is SVGAGI (reference sequence). CDR3 length equals 14 residues. CDR3 coding DNA: TGTGCCAGCAGTTACGGCGGGGGTAGTGAGACCCAGTACTTC. This codes for CASSYGGGSETQYF.

This clonotype turned up a few times. The chain employs TRBV11-2 and TRBJ2-5; 8 bases agree with TRBD2. With 5 bases clipped from V and 5 bases from J, the junction kept 7 bases outside the gene matches. Germline lookup yields CDR1 SGHAT and CDR2 FQNNGV. The CDR3 consists of 14 residues. The CDR3 is CASSPGLAPETQYF. The CDR3 DNA is TGTGCCAGCAGCCCAGGACTAGCCCCTGAGACCCAGTACTTC.

This clonotype was seen ten or more times. The rearrangement links TRBV7-8 to TRBJ2-5; maybe TRBD2 (6 bases). Germline V lookup: CDR1 SGHVS, CDR2 FQNEAQ. V lost 1 base and J 5 bases, leaving 20 bases between the germline ends. The CDR3 is 17 residues long. CDR3 bases: TGTGCCAGCAGCTTAGAATCCGGGACGCAAGGGAGGGAGACCCAGTACTTC. Encoded protein: CASSLESGTQGRETQYF.

This chain connects TRBV6-2 or TRBV6-3 to TRBJ1-1; possibly TRBD1 for D (5 bases). CDR1 is MNHEY and CDR2 is SVGEGT in the germline V gene. V was clipped by 1 base and J by 4 bases, with 13 bases between them. The CDR3 runs 15 residues. The CDR3 sequence: CASSYYRNRPTEAFF. The CDR3, as DNA: TGTGCCAGCAGTTACTATCGGAACAGGCCCACTGAAGCTTTCTTT.